One sample yielded the 29 T cell receptor beta chains listed below, sequenced in a study. TCRdb used MiXCR to reprocess the RT-PCR reads, holding one entry per CDR3 protein. Altogether hundreds of thousands of distinct CDR3 sequences are present, more than 13% being singletons, with the ten largest covering 3.6%. The material sequenced was memory CD4+ T cells from blood. All receptors come from a female donor in good health, serving as a healthy control.

This clonotype was found a few times. The V gene is TRBV3-1, the J gene TRBJ1-2; the D is unclear. The germline V gene has CDR1 LGHDT and CDR2 YNNKEL (reference sequence). V lost 3 bases, J lost 8 bases, and 13 bases lay in between. The CDR3 is made up of 13 amino acids. The CDR3 region has the DNA TGTGCCAGCAGCCAGCGCAGTGCGGGAGGCTACACCTTC. Protein sequence: CASSQRSAGGYTF.

At least ten counts were recorded for this clonotype. The gene calls are TRBV5-1 and TRBJ1-1, with a tentative D call TRBD1 (6 bases). The CDR3 has 13 residues. Germline CDR1 and CDR2: SGHRS and YFSETQ. The V gene lost 5 bases and the J gene lost 5 bases, with 13 bases spanning the gap. CDR3 amino acids: CASRQQGGTEAFF. The CDR3 DNA sequence: TGCGCCAGCAGACAACAGGGAGGGACTGAAGCTTTCTTT.

This clonotype was seen ten or more times. V and J are TRBV5-6 and TRBJ2-1; no definite D call. Germline V CDR1 and CDR2: SGHDT, YYEEEE. V was clipped by 3 bases and J by 1 base, with 5 bases between them. The CDR3 covers 13 residues. CDR3 sequence (DNA): TGTGCCAGCAGCTACTATTCCTACAATGAGCAGTTCTTC. Amino acids: CASSYYSYNEQFF.

This clonotype came up a few times. The CDR3 bases are TGCAGTGCTAGAGTGACTAGCGGGAGGAGGGGCTACAATGAGCAGTTCTTC. It codes for CSARVTSGRRGYNEQFF. The chain links TRBV20-1 to TRBJ2-1; 13 bases match TRBD2. Trimming removed 1 base from V and 3 bases from J; junction bases left unmatched: 6. This CDR3 spans 17 amino acids. Germline CDR1 DFQATT, CDR2 SNEGSKA (reference sequence).

The genes are TRBV7-7 and TRBJ1-4; D ambiguous. From germline, CDR1 is SSHAT and CDR2 FNYEAQ (reference sequence). The CDR3 totals 13 residues. Trimming took 5 bases from V and 5 from J, leaving 9 bases between them. This CDR3 reads CASSRTPNEKLFF. CDR3 in DNA: TGTGCCAGCAGCCGGACTCCAAATGAAAAACTGTTTTTT. Full variable domain (outside the CDR3, taken from reference TRBV7-7 and TRBJ1-4): GAGVSQSPRYKVTKRGQDVTLRCDPISSHATLYWYQQALGQGPEFLTYFNYEAQPDKSGLPSDRFSAERPEGSISTLTIQRTEQRDSAMYRCASSRTPNEKLFFGSGTQLSVL.

V gene TRBV5-1 combines with J gene TRBJ2-3; D is possibly TRBD1 (6 bases). The CDR3 extends over 14 amino acids. CDR1 is SGHRS, CDR2 YFSETQ, per germline. Trimming pared 1 base from V and 5 bases from J, leaving 11 bases between. CDR3 in DNA: TGCGCCAGCAGCTTGCAGGGGCAGGGAGATACGCAGTATTTT. Translated: CASSLQGQGDTQYF.

The CDR3 nucleotides read TGTGCCAGCAGCCCGGGACATGGGACCACTGAAGCTTTCTTT. This translates into CASSPGHGTTEAFF. This chain joins TRBV7-9 and TRBJ1-1; D perhaps matches TRBD1 (6 bases). Germline CDR1 SEHNR, CDR2 FQNEAQ (reference sequence). Trimming shortened V by 5 bases and J by 4 bases, and 14 bases separated the two germline ends. The CDR3 has 14 residues.

This clonotype showed up many times. This may come from a read error, since a much larger clone is one base off. The V and J genes are TRBV13 and TRBJ2-3; no clear D gene. Germline V gives CDR1 PRHDT, CDR2 FYEKMQ (reference sequence). The V and J ends lost 5 bases and 0 bases respectively, with 6 bases between them. The CDR3 length is 13 residues. The CDR3 reads CASSVVSTDTQYF. CDR3 nucleotides: TGTGCCAGCAGCGTAGTTAGCACAGATACGCAGTATTTT. The variable domain in full, with the rest retrieved from reference TRBV13 and TRBJ2-3, is AAGVIQSPRHLIKEKRETATLKCYPIPRHDTVYWYQQGPGQDPQFLISFYEKMQSDKGSIPDRFSAQQFSDYHSELNMSSLELGDSALYFCASSVVSTDTQYFGPGTRLTVL.

This chain links TRBV7-2 with TRBJ2-7, with no clear D. V was trimmed by 7 bases and J by 5 bases, leaving 12 bases between them. Germline CDR1 SGHTA, CDR2 FQGNSA. The CDR3 has 12 amino acids. CDR3 nucleotide sequence: TGTGCCAGCACCTCTCGGTTCAACGAGCAGTACTTC. This codes for CASTSRFNEQYF.

The chain links TRBV28 to TRBJ1-4; 9 nucleotides line up with TRBD1. CDR3 size: 16 residues. Per the germline V gene, CDR1 is MDHEN and CDR2 is SYDVKM. Trimming cost V 6 bases and J 8 bases; bases outside gene matches: 13. CDR3 region: CASRPGQGQYVEKLFF. The CDR3 DNA reads as TGTGCCAGCAGACCCGGACAGGGGCAGTATGTCGAAAAACTGTTTTTT.

This clonotype has a handful of counts. The chain links TRBV7-2 to TRBJ1-2; D possibly corresponds to TRBD1 (6 bases). Per germline, CDR1 SGHTA and CDR2 FQGNSA. Deletions cut 6 bases from V and 3 bases from J, with 14 bases between. This CDR3 comprises 14 residues. CDR3 in DNA: TGTGCCAGCAGTCGAGGGGGGAGTGACTATGGCTACACCTTC. Translation gives CASSRGGSDYGYTF.

The rearrangement uses TRBV9 and TRBJ1-3; D possibly corresponds to TRBD1 (6 bases). Per the germline V gene, CDR1 is SGDLS and CDR2 is YYNGEE. Trimming cost V 3 bases and J 0 bases, with 13 bases left between them. The CDR3 is 16 amino acids. The CDR3 bases are TGTGCCAGCAGCGGAGGGACACCCAACTCTGGAAACACCATATATTTT. Its protein is CASSGGTPNSGNTIYF.

This clonotype came up many times. J is TRBJ2-7 and V is TRBV20-1; 10 bases are shared with TRBD1. Unmatched junction bases numbered 4, after V lost 1 base and J lost 4 bases. Germline CDR1 reads DFQATT; CDR2 reads SNEGSKA (reference sequence). The CDR3 has 14 residues. The CDR3 nucleotides read TGCAGTGCTAGAGGACAGGGGGCCATATACGAGCAGTACTTC. Residues: CSARGQGAIYEQYF.

The rearrangement links TRBV30 to TRBJ1-1; D gene ambiguous. The CDR3 has 14 residues. V lost 2 bases and J 0 bases, leaving 10 bases between the germline ends. From germline, CDR1 is GTSNPN and CDR2 SVGIG (reference sequence). Here the CDR3 DNA reads TGTGCCTGGAGTCTTATCCCCTTGAACACTGAAGCTTTCTTT. This encodes CAWSLIPLNTEAFF.

This clonotype was seen a handful of times. The chain carries TRBV4-2 and TRBJ1-4, with a tentative D call TRBD1 (5 bases). This CDR3 region has 14 residues. V lost 4 bases to trimming and J lost 10 bases, with 16 bases between them. The germline V gene has CDR1 LGHNA and CDR2 YNFKEQ. The DNA of the CDR3 is TGTGCCAGCAGCCTATCATCTGACAGCGGAAAACTGTTTTTT. Translated: CASSLSSDSGKLFF.

This clonotype was recorded a few times. The CDR3 nucleotides are TGTGCCAGCCTGAATCGGGGAGAGAAAGCTTTCTTT. Translation gives CASLNRGEKAFF. The chain couples TRBV6-1 to TRBJ1-1; D unclear. CDR1 is MNHNS and CDR2 is SASEGT in the germline V gene. This CDR3 has 12 amino acids. Trimming removed 8 bases from V and 9 bases from J, with 16 bases in between.

A few counts support this clonotype. The chain has TRBV20-1 and TRBJ2-2; 9 bases fit TRBD2. The CDR3 consists of 16 residues. Germline V lookup: CDR1 DFQATT, CDR2 SNEGSKA (reference sequence). The J segment lost 2 bases and the V segment lost 2 bases, leaving 6 bases of the junction unmatched. The CDR3: CSARRGGRANTGELFF. Here the CDR3 DNA reads TGCAGTGCTAGAAGGGGCGGGAGGGCCAACACCGGGGAGCTGTTTTTT.

V usage is TRBV4-3 and J usage is TRBJ1-3, with D perhaps TRBD1 (6 bases). Trimming took off 0 bases at V and 0 bases at J, with 9 bases between the two ends. This CDR3 spans 16 amino acids. CDR1 is LGHNA and CDR2 is YSLEER in the germline V gene. CDR3 amino acids: CASSQDGRGSGNTIYF. In DNA form, the CDR3 reads TGCGCCAGCAGCCAAGATGGCAGGGGCTCTGGAAACACCATATATTTT.

This clonotype was observed a handful of times. The chain employs TRBV5-1 and TRBJ2-5, with TRBD2 matching over 11 bases. V lost 2 bases and J lost 5; bases outside the gene matches: 5. The CDR3 length is 15 residues. CDR1 is SGHRS, CDR2 YFSETQ, per germline. Here the CDR3 DNA reads TGCGCCAGCAGCTTCGGGACTAGCGGAGGGGAGACCCAGTACTTC. Translated: CASSFGTSGGETQYF.

Details on this clonotype: A much larger clone differs by one base, so this may be a read error. CDR3 coding DNA: TGCGCCAGCAGCTTGGAACAGGGGGCCAAAAACATTCAGTACTTC. This gives the protein CASSLEQGAKNIQYF. The genes are TRBV5-1 and TRBJ2-4; TRBD1 matches at 7 bases. V trimming: 0 bases; J trimming: 1 base; junction bases outside the gene matches: 1. Germline lookup yields CDR1 SGHRS and CDR2 YFSETQ. This CDR3 has 15 residues. Complete variable domain (other parts from reference TRBV5-1 and TRBJ2-4): KAGVTQTPRYLIKTRGQQVTLSCSPISGHRSVSWYQQTPGQGLQFLFEYFSETQRNKGNFPGRFSGRQFSNSRSEMNVSTLELGDSALYLCASSLEQGAKNIQYFGAGTRLSVL.

This clonotype was seen a handful of times. The gene calls are TRBV9 and TRBJ1-6; D is unclear. This CDR3 is built from 13 residues. The germline V gene has CDR1 SGDLS and CDR2 YYNGEE. V was clipped by 5 bases and J by 7 bases, with 10 bases between them. The CDR3 loop reads CASRGPGNSPLHF. The CDR3 coding sequence is TGTGCCAGCAGAGGACCGGGGAATTCACCCCTCCACTTT.

The count of this clonotype is one. The chain uses TRBV20-1 and TRBJ2-5; 9 nucleotides align to TRBD2. V trimming: 0 bases; J trimming: 7 bases; junction bases outside the gene matches: 12. CDR1 is DFQATT and CDR2 is SNEGSKA in the germline V gene (reference sequence). The CDR3 totals 16 residues. In nucleotides, the CDR3 is TGCAGTGCTAGAGATCGGTCTAGCGGGGATCGGGGGACCCAGTACTTC. Translating gives CSARDRSSGDRGTQYF.

This clonotype has a count of ten or more. The gene calls are TRBV20-1 and TRBJ2-5; unclear D gene. This CDR3 spans 15 amino acids. Germline-derived CDR1 and CDR2 are DFQATT and SNEGSKA (reference sequence). V dropped 6 bases and J dropped 0 bases, with 17 bases sitting between them. CDR3 loop: CSAMNPALYQETQYF. In nucleotides, the CDR3 is TGCAGTGCCATGAACCCAGCGTTGTACCAAGAGACCCAGTACTTC.

This clonotype appeared a few times. This sequence joins TRBV7-2 and TRBJ2-3; D tentatively reads TRBD1 or TRBD2 (5 bases each). CDR3 length: 17 amino acids. The V end was cut by 1 base, the J end by 1 base, with 15 bases between. Germline values: CDR1 SGHTA, CDR2 FQGNSA. CDR3 coding DNA: TGTGCCAGCAGCTTAGGGTATAGCAGGGACCGCACAGATACGCAGTATTTT. It encodes CASSLGYSRDRTDTQYF.

The chain employs TRBV4-3 and TRBJ2-1, with D tentatively TRBD1 or TRBD2 (6 bases each). Looked up from germline, CDR1 is LGHNA and CDR2 is YSLEER. Trimming cost V 4 bases and J 0 bases, with 16 bases left between them. There are 17 residues in the CDR3. The CDR3 DNA follows: TGCGCCAGCAGCCCTTTGTTAGGGGGGAACTCCTACAATGAGCAGTTCTTC. Encoded protein: CASSPLLGGNSYNEQFF.

This clonotype was detected many times. The chain combines TRBV29-1 with TRBJ2-7; 7 nucleotides match TRBD1. The CDR3 loop spans 12 amino acids. V was pared by 4 bases and J by 1 base, with 1 base of the junction left unmatched. Germline CDR1 SQVTM, CDR2 ANQGSEA. CDR3 nucleotide sequence: TGCAGCGTTGGGGACAGATCCTACGAGCAGTACTTC. Its protein product is CSVGDRSYEQYF.

This clonotype was counted at least ten times. The chain joins TRBV7-9 to TRBJ2-2; D ambiguous. CDR1 SEHNR and CDR2 FQNEAQ come from the germline V gene (reference sequence). The CDR3 length is 15 residues. V was shortened by 3 bases and J by 4 bases, with 12 bases between the two germline ends. CDR3 in amino acids: CASSLGHSGTGELFF. The CDR3 bases are TGTGCCAGCAGCTTGGGTCACTCAGGCACCGGGGAGCTGTTTTTT.

Only a few counts were recorded for this clonotype. The V and J genes are TRBV5-6 and TRBJ2-3; perhaps TRBD2 as D (5 bases). CDR1 SGHDT and CDR2 YYEEEE come from the germline V gene. V was cut by 5 bases and J by 4 bases, with 14 bases left in between. CDR3 length: 14 amino acids. This CDR3 reads CASSRGGAPDTQYF. The DNA of the CDR3 is TGTGCCAGCAGTCGTGGAGGAGCCCCAGATACGCAGTATTTT.

The chain has TRBV4-2 and TRBJ2-1, with D perhaps TRBD1 (6 bases). CDR3 length: 16 amino acids. Germline CDR1 and CDR2: LGHNA and YNFKEQ. Trimming removed 5 bases at V and 4 bases at J, with 18 bases between. CDR3 nucleotide sequence: TGTGCCAGCAGCGCCGCTGCGGGTGGGACATACAATGAGCAGTTCTTC. Its translation is CASSAAAGGTYNEQFF.